One and the same sample provided the 22 T cell receptor beta chains below, sequenced in a study of T cells after yellow fever vaccination. TCRdb recomputed calls from the 5' RACE reads with MiXCR, one row per CDR3 protein. This table holds a few hundred thousand distinct CDR3 sequences, around 6.8% found once. Sequencing was performed on PBMCs, taken about 49 days after the first yellow fever vaccination. The source of these receptors is a man younger than 30 who received the YFV17D yellow fever vaccine.

This clonotype has just a few counts. The chain is built from TRBV25-1 and TRBJ1-6; D gene ambiguous. V lost 2 bases and J 0 bases, leaving 8 bases between the germline ends. The germline V gene encodes CDR1 MGHDK and CDR2 SYGVNS. The CDR3 runs 16 residues. The CDR3, as DNA: TGTGCCAGCAGTGAAGGCCGCAGCTCCTATAATTCACCCCTCCACTTT. Amino acids: CASSEGRSSYNSPLHF.

This clonotype has only a few counts. This chain joins TRBV5-4 and TRBJ2-3; tentatively, D is TRBD1 (6 bases). The CDR3 extends over 14 amino acids. The germline V and J ends were trimmed by 4 bases and 1 base, with 10 bases remaining between them. Per germline, CDR1 SGHNT and CDR2 YYREEE (reference sequence). In DNA, the CDR3 is TGTGCCAGCAGCCCCAACAGGGGCACAGATACGCAGTATTTT. This translates into CASSPNRGTDTQYF.

This clonotype was seen only a few times. The rearrangement links TRBV24-1 to TRBJ2-2; 9 nucleotides align to TRBD1. There are 14 residues in the CDR3. Trimming removed 8 bases from V and 2 bases from J; junction bases left unmatched: 2. Germline V CDR1 and CDR2: KGHDR, SFDVKD. Written as DNA, the CDR3 is TGTGCCACCACGGACAGGGGTAACACCGGGGAGCTGTTTTTT. It encodes CATTDRGNTGELFF.

This clonotype has ten or more counts. The CDR3 sequence: CASSESPDRGRV. CDR3 nucleotides: TGTGCCAGCAGTGAAAGCCCCGACAGGGGAAGGGTC. The V gene is TRBV2, the J gene TRBJ2-7, with TRBD1 matching 8 bases. Germline CDR1 reads SNHLY; CDR2 reads FYNNEI. The CDR3 loop spans 12 amino acids.

This clonotype was observed a handful of times. The chain combines TRBV20-1 with TRBJ1-5; 8 bases align to TRBD1. The CDR3 runs to 14 residues. V lost 1 base and J lost 6; bases outside the gene matches: 5. Germline V CDR1 and CDR2: DFQATT, SNEGSKA (reference sequence). The CDR3 region has the DNA TGCAGTGCTAGAGGCCAGGGGGCAAGTCAGCCCCAGCATTTT. Residues: CSARGQGASQPQHF.

This chain uses TRBV14 with TRBJ2-1, with D possibly being TRBD2 (7 bases). This CDR3 has 15 residues. Trimming cost V 1 base and J 4 bases, with 11 bases left between them. Germline-derived CDR1 and CDR2 are SGHDN and FVKESK. The CDR3 region has the DNA TGTGCCAGCAGCCAAGCGGGGGGCCTTTACAATGAGCAGTTCTTC. This translates into CASSQAGGLYNEQFF.

This clonotype was seen repeatedly, ten times or more. The chain couples TRBV6-2 or TRBV6-3 to TRBJ1-1; D is undetermined. V gave up 1 base and J gave up 0 bases, with 12 bases separating them. The CDR3 contains 16 residues. Per germline, CDR1 MNHEY and CDR2 SVGEGT. CDR3 protein: CASSYYTRRVNTEAFF. CDR3 bases: TGTGCCAGCAGTTACTACACCCGACGGGTGAACACTGAAGCTTTCTTT.

The rearrangement links TRBV7-2 to TRBJ1-5; no firm D call. Germline assignment: CDR1 SGHTA and CDR2 FQGNSA. The CDR3 is 12 amino acids. V was cut by 1 base and J by 5 bases, with 3 bases left in between. Here the CDR3 reads CASSLVYQPQHF. The CDR3 DNA sequence: TGTGCCAGCAGCTTAGTCTATCAGCCCCAGCATTTT.

This clonotype was detected many times. CDR3 protein: CAWNGGRGQPQHF. The CDR3 nucleotides read TGTGCCTGGAACGGGGGGCGGGGACAGCCCCAGCATTTT. V and J are TRBV30 and TRBJ1-5, with a weak D call TRBD1 (6 bases). The length of the CDR3 is 13 residues. The ends were cut back, 4 bases at V and 7 bases at J, with 14 bases in the middle. Germline V gives CDR1 GTSNPN, CDR2 SVGIG (reference sequence).

V usage is TRBV10-3 and J usage is TRBJ1-1, with D perhaps TRBD1 (5 bases). Between the trimmed V and J ends, which lost 5 bases and 0 bases, there was a span of 10 bases. Germline-derived CDR1 and CDR2 are ENHRY and SYGVKD. The CDR3 consists of 14 residues. The CDR3 DNA reads TGTGCCATCAGTTCGGACACACTGAACACTGAAGCTTTCTTT. It is translated as CAISSDTLNTEAFF.

This clonotype was detected only a few times. The chain has TRBV7-9 and TRBJ2-5; D not certain. Germline loops: CDR1 SEHNR, CDR2 FQNEAQ (reference sequence). The CDR3 covers 13 residues. The V end was cut by 2 bases, the J end by 4 bases, with 8 bases between. DNA of the CDR3: TGTGCCAGCAGCTTAATTCTGGGAGAGACCCAGTACTTC. As protein: CASSLILGETQYF. Combining the CDR3 with reference TRBV7-9 and TRBJ2-5 gives the whole variable domain DTGVSQNPRHKITKRGQNVTFRCDPISEHNRLYWYRQTLGQGPEFLTYFQNEAQLEKSRLLSDRFSAERPKGSFSTLEIQRTEQGDSAMYLCASSLILGETQYFGPGTRLLVL.

This clonotype was seen a handful of times. The gene calls are TRBV4-3 and TRBJ1-2; TRBD1 matches 10 bases. Per the germline V gene, CDR1 is LGHNA and CDR2 is YSLEER. J gave up 2 bases and V 4 bases, and 4 bases lay outside the gene matches. CDR3 length: 15 residues. In DNA, the CDR3 is TGCGCCAGCAGCCGAGTGGGACAGGGGAACTATGGCTACACCTTC. Protein: CASSRVGQGNYGYTF.

The chain joins TRBV19 to TRBJ2-5, with D unclear. Trimming shortened V by 4 bases and J by 7 bases, and 16 bases separated the two germline ends. Germline V gene lookup returns CDR1 LNHDA and CDR2 SQIVND (reference sequence). The CDR3 length is 14 residues. The CDR3 nucleotides are TGTGCCAGTAGTAGCGGCAGTAAACTGGGGACCCAGTACTTC. Protein sequence: CASSSGSKLGTQYF.

The J gene is TRBJ2-7, the V gene TRBV7-2; 8 bases align to TRBD2. The V and J ends lost 5 bases and 4 bases, in that order; junction bases with no gene match: 7. Germline values: CDR1 SGHTA, CDR2 FQGNSA. CDR3 length equals 14 residues. Written as DNA, the CDR3 is TGTGCCAGCAGCGGCGGAGCGGGGGAGTACGAGCAGTACTTC. Amino acid sequence: CASSGGAGEYEQYF.

This clonotype was picked up a small number of times. V usage is TRBV3-1 and J usage is TRBJ2-1; 7 bases map to TRBD1. Germline V gives CDR1 LGHDT, CDR2 YNNKEL (reference sequence). The length of the CDR3 is 14 residues. V shed 8 bases, J shed 1 base, and the junction held 5 bases outside the gene matches. DNA of the CDR3: TGTGCCAGCCAAGTGGACAGGTCCTACAATGAGCAGTTCTTC. Protein: CASQVDRSYNEQFF.

For this clonotype: One junction end disagrees with the germline gene, perhaps due to a read error. This chain uses TRBV6-1 with TRBJ1-1; D is ambiguous. Germline values: CDR1 MNHNS, CDR2 SASEGT. The CDR3 consists of 12 residues. The CDR3 protein is CASREGRFEAFF. CDR3 nucleotide sequence: TGTGCCAGCAGAGAAGGCCGGTTTGAAGCTTTCTTT.

There are many counts of this clonotype. J is TRBJ1-2 and V is TRBV19; D is perhaps TRBD1 (5 bases). Germline CDR1 and CDR2: LNHDA and SQIVND (reference sequence). The V and J ends lost 9 bases and 4 bases respectively, with 15 bases between them. This CDR3 is 13 amino acids long. CDR3 loop: CASQPGTAYGYTF. CDR3 nucleotides: TGTGCCAGCCAACCGGGGACGGCCTATGGCTACACCTTC.

The sample holds many counts of this clonotype. This chain links TRBV6-5 with TRBJ2-2; 8 bases line up with TRBD2. V was pared by 4 bases and J by 3 bases, with 7 bases of the junction left unmatched. Per germline, CDR1 MNHEY and CDR2 SVGAGI. CDR3 size: 16 residues. CDR3 nucleotides: TGTGCCAGCAGTTCGACGGGGGGGCGGTACACCGGGGAGCTGTTTTTT. Translating gives CASSSTGGRYTGELFF.

The V and J genes are TRBV7-9 and TRBJ1-1; D is unresolved. V lost 3 bases and J 3 bases, leaving 11 bases between the germline ends. The CDR3 is 14 amino acids. Germline V gene lookup returns CDR1 SEHNR and CDR2 FQNEAQ (reference sequence). CDR3: CASSFGGLYTEAFF. Here the CDR3 DNA reads TGTGCCAGCAGCTTTGGAGGGTTATACACTGAAGCTTTCTTT.

This rearrangement joins TRBV5-1 to TRBJ2-1; 8 nucleotides line up with TRBD2. The CDR3 runs to 14 residues. V lost 4 bases and J lost 7; bases outside the gene matches: 7. Germline V gene lookup returns CDR1 SGHRS and CDR2 YFSETQ. CDR3 DNA sequence: TGCGCCAGCAGCGTAGGACTAGCAAAAAATGAGCAGTTCTTC. The encoded protein is CASSVGLAKNEQFF.

V is TRBV29-1 and J is TRBJ1-5; TRBD1 might be the D (5 bases). This CDR3 is 17 amino acids long. From germline, CDR1 is SQVTM and CDR2 ANQGSEA. The V gene lost 4 bases and the J gene lost 5 bases, with 24 bases spanning the gap. The CDR3 coding sequence is TGCAGCGTTGTGAGTTGGAGGGGTGGTCTTCGGGATCAGCCCCAGCATTTT. Translating it yields CSVVSWRGGLRDQPQHF.

The genes are TRBV2 and TRBJ2-6; TRBD1 matches 9 bases. Germline CDR1 and CDR2: SNHLY and FYNNEI. This CDR3 spans 17 amino acids. Trimming at V came to 8 bases and at J to 2 bases, leaving 10 bases not matched to a gene. The CDR3 region has the DNA TGTGCCAGCGGACGGGGGTGGGACAGGGCTGGGGCCAACGTCCTGACTTTC. Translating it yields CASGRGWDRAGANVLTF.